These T cell receptor beta chains were read from a single sample in a study of shared clonotypes between healthy human individuals. Libraries were prepared by immunoSEQ multiplex PCR; TCRdb keeps only in-frame clonotypes and omits some of them. The sample lists some 2,100,000 clones, just over 90% occurring once. The material sequenced was naive CD8+ T cells from PBMCs. All receptors come from a man aged 18 to 30 in good health. Some clones in this sample may be carry-over from other donors' samples. CDR3s include the opening cysteine and the closing phenylalanine or tryptophan. A D gene is named only where the DNA matches it firmly. A clone size is listed for some rows: how often the clone was seen (once, few, many), or a class if it is expanded.

CDR3 protein	CDR3 DNA	J gene	V gene	clone size	D gene	CDR3 length
CASSASLRGRWNNEQFF	TGTGCCAGCAGCGCGTCGCTAAGGGGGCGGTGGAACAATGAGCAGTTCTTC	TRBJ2-1	TRBV5-6	.	TRBD1	17
CASSLRFGGNTNQPQHF	TGTGCCAGCAGCTTACGGTTCGGTGGCAACACCAATCAACCCCAGCATTTT	TRBJ1-5	TRBV11-2	.	.	17
CASSLGGEQTQYF	TGCGCCAGCAGCTTGGGAGGGGAGCAGACCCAGTACTTC	TRBJ2-5	TRBV5-1	.	.	13
CASSDRGQFNIQYF	TGTGCCAGCAGCGACAGGGGGCAGTTTAACATTCAGTACTTC	TRBJ2-4	TRBV9	.	TRBD1	14
CASSLTGGNLPTNYGYTF	TGTGCCAGCAGCTTAACTGGGGGAAACCTCCCTACTAACTATGGCTACACCTTC	TRBJ1-2	TRBV7-3	once	.	18
CASSIITNTGELFF	TGTGCCAGTAGTATAATTACTAACACCGGGGAGCTGTTTTTT	TRBJ2-2	TRBV19	.	.	14
CASTTPSVHSGANVLTF	TGTGCCAGCACAACCCCCTCGGTGCACTCTGGGGCCAACGTCCTGACTTTC	TRBJ2-6	TRBV11-2	.	.	17
CAWSAPGLASYNEQFF	TGTGCCTGGAGTGCCCCGGGACTAGCCTCCTACAATGAGCAGTTCTTC	TRBJ2-1	TRBV30	once	TRBD2	16
CASSIFGGGLEETQYF	TGTGCCAGTAGTATTTTTGGGGGAGGGTTAGAAGAGACCCAGTACTTC	TRBJ2-5	TRBV19	.	TRBD2	16
CASSHATRVLYNEQFF	TGTGCCAGCAGCCACGCTACCCGGGTTTTGTACAATGAGCAGTTCTTC	TRBJ2-1	TRBV14	.	.	16
CAWSVWGEGQKETQYF	TGTGCCTGGAGTGTATGGGGAGAGGGGCAAAAAGAGACCCAGTACTTC	TRBJ2-5	TRBV30	.	.	16
CASSVGTGLNEKLFF	TGTGCCAGCAGCGTAGGGACAGGTCTGAATGAAAAACTGTTTTTT	TRBJ1-4	TRBV7-9	.	TRBD1	15
CASSPAGDDNEQFF	TGTGCCAGCAGTCCAGCGGGAGATGACAATGAGCAGTTCTTC	TRBJ2-1	TRBV28	.	TRBD2	14
CASSLGQGDEQFF	TGTGCCAGCAGCTTAGGGCAGGGAGATGAGCAGTTCTTC	TRBJ2-1	TRBV7-9	.	.	13
CASSSQGVGATEKLFF	TGTGCCAGCAGCTCACAGGGGGTCGGGGCTACAGAAAAACTGTTTTTT	TRBJ1-4	TRBV7-9	.	TRBD1	16
CASSKTSGIVNGQYF	TGTGCCAGCAGTAAGACTAGCGGGATAGTCAACGGGCAGTACTTC	TRBJ2-7	TRBV27	.	TRBD2	15
CASSEAGTQKETQYF	TGTGCCAGCAGTGAAGCCGGGACACAAAAAGAGACCCAGTACTTC	TRBJ2-5	TRBV2	.	.	15
CASSISAVNEKLFF	TGTGCCAGTAGTATATCGGCGGTAAATGAAAAACTGTTTTTT	TRBJ1-4	TRBV19	.	.	14
CASSQEDWPLAGAYYEQYF	TGCGCCAGCAGCCAAGAGGACTGGCCTCTGGCCGGTGCTTACTACGAGCAGTACTTC	TRBJ2-7	TRBV4-1	.	.	19
CASSPPAVDSPYEQYF	TGTGCCAGCAGTCCTCCGGCGGTGGACAGTCCCTACGAGCAGTACTTC	TRBJ2-7	TRBV28	.	.	16
CASSTTGTGSYEQYF	TGTGCCAGCAGCACAACAGGGACAGGGTCCTACGAGCAGTACTTC	TRBJ2-7	TRBV7-9	.	TRBD1	15
CASSTGLYEQYF	TGTGCCAGCAGCACCGGGTTGTACGAGCAGTACTTC	TRBJ2-7	TRBV7-9	.	.	12
CASSLESGLPGELFF	TGTGCCAGCAGCTTAGAAAGCGGGTTACCCGGGGAGCTGTTTTTT	TRBJ2-2	TRBV11-2	.	.	15
CAGGPTGESNQPQHF	TGTGCCGGGGGTCCCACAGGGGAAAGCAATCAGCCCCAGCATTTT	TRBJ1-5	TRBV27	.	TRBD1	15
CASSLLPDGLYNEQFF	TGTGCCAGCAGCTTACTTCCCGACGGGTTGTATAATGAGCAGTTCTTC	TRBJ2-1	TRBV11-2	.	.	16
CASSATGTRSSYEQYF	TGTGCCAGCAGCGCTACCGGGACAAGAAGCTCCTACGAGCAGTACTTC	TRBJ2-7	TRBV9	.	.	16
CSIGGPRSRELFF	TGCAGCATCGGTGGGCCCAGATCCAGGGAGCTGTTTTTT	TRBJ2-2	TRBV29-1	.	.	13
CAISAPRDRLAGTDTQYF	TGTGCCATCAGCGCACCCCGGGACCGACTAGCTGGAACAGATACGCAGTATTTT	TRBJ2-3	TRBV10-3	.	TRBD2	18
CASPSDRVGQPQHF	TGTGCCAGCCCCTCAGACAGGGTAGGGCAGCCCCAGCATTTT	TRBJ1-5	TRBV5-8	few	TRBD1	14
CASSLELLGETQYF	TGTGCCAGCAGCTTAGAACTTCTCGGGGAGACCCAGTACTTC	TRBJ2-5	TRBV11-1	.	.	14
CASSLARTSGSYEQYF	TGCGCCAGCAGCTTGGCCCGGACTAGCGGGAGCTACGAGCAGTACTTC	TRBJ2-7	TRBV5-1	.	TRBD2	16
CASSQDGGLYGYTF	TGTGCCAGCAGCCAAGATGGGGGTTTGTATGGCTACACCTTC	TRBJ1-2	TRBV4-2	once	.	14
CASSLLLESYEQYF	TGTGCCAGCAGTTTATTACTGGAATCCTACGAGCAGTACTTC	TRBJ2-7	TRBV28	.	.	14
CASTPVQGLAGVWAGSETQYF	TGTGCCAGCACTCCTGTACAGGGACTAGCGGGAGTTTGGGCGGGTTCTGAGACCCAGTACTTC	TRBJ2-5	TRBV2	once	TRBD2	21
CASSLGLGGSIDEQFF	TGCGCCAGCAGCTTGGGACTAGGCGGGAGCATCGATGAGCAGTTCTTC	TRBJ2-1	TRBV5-1	.	TRBD2	16
CATGQESHTDTQYF	TGTGCCACCGGCCAGGAGTCTCACACAGATACGCAGTATTTT	TRBJ2-3	TRBV15	.	.	14
CASSLDNRGSGIGGYTF	TGTGCCAGCAGCTTAGATAATCGAGGGAGTGGAATCGGTGGCTACACCTTC	TRBJ1-2	TRBV11-2	.	.	17
CASSVVLGGTTEAFF	TGTGCCAGCAGCGTAGTGCTCGGGGGAACCACTGAAGCTTTCTTT	TRBJ1-1	TRBV9	few	.	15
CASSLVPQGAPYNEQFF	TGTGCCAGCAGTCTCGTACCTCAGGGGGCACCCTACAATGAGCAGTTCTTC	TRBJ2-1	TRBV28	.	TRBD1	17
CASTPGPRSSYNEQFF	TGTGCCAGCACCCCGGGACCCCGAAGCTCCTACAATGAGCAGTTCTTC	TRBJ2-1	TRBV2	.	.	16
CAISEYSSGRKYEQYF	TGTGCCATCAGTGAGTATTCTAGCGGGAGAAAATACGAGCAGTACTTC	TRBJ2-7	TRBV10-3	once	TRBD2	16
CASSLQGAVEQYF	TGTGCCAGCAGTTTACAGGGGGCGGTCGAGCAGTACTTC	TRBJ2-7	TRBV28	.	TRBD1	13
CASSYLPEGSYEQYF	TGTGCCAGCAGTTACTTGCCCGAGGGGTCCTACGAGCAGTACTTC	TRBJ2-7	TRBV6-5	.	.	15
CASSIDRATEAFF	TGTGCCAGTAGTATAGATCGGGCTACTGAAGCTTTCTTT	TRBJ1-1	TRBV19	.	.	13
CASSFRVQVDEQYF	TGTGCCAGCAGTTTTAGGGTCCAGGTGGACGAGCAGTACTTC	TRBJ2-7	TRBV27	.	.	14
CAWIIQSSYEQYF	TGTGCCTGGATAATTCAGAGCTCCTACGAGCAGTACTTC	TRBJ2-7	TRBV30	once	.	13
CASSLWGGVSYNEQFF	TGTGCCAGCAGCTTATGGGGGGGAGTATCCTACAATGAGCAGTTCTTC	TRBJ2-1	TRBV7-2	.	TRBD2	16
CASSPPIPEQFF	TGTGCCAGCAGTCCCCCGATTCCTGAGCAGTTCTTC	TRBJ2-1	TRBV2	.	.	12
CATSGREIYNEQFF	TGTGCCACCAGTGGCAGGGAGATCTACAATGAGCAGTTCTTC	TRBJ2-1	TRBV15	.	.	14
CASSAGTSVTDTQYF	TGTGCCAGCAGCGCCGGGACTAGTGTCACAGATACGCAGTATTTT	TRBJ2-3	TRBV9	.	TRBD2	15